This is a list of T cell receptor beta chains from one sample in a study of T cells expressing NK-cell markers. TCRdb re-analyzed the 5' RACE reads; it lists each CDR3 protein once, without DNA. In total, the table holds about 32,000 distinct CDR3 sequences. The specimen was blood T cells: a sorted CD56 or NKG2C T cell subset, CD4+ or CD8+ T cells, or bulk PBMC T cells (not recorded which). These receptors all stem from a woman between 18 and 75 years old in good health. Both conserved end residues are part of each CDR3. The order of the fields is J gene, V gene, CDR3 protein.

j_call: TRBJ2-7; v_call: TRBV4-1; cdr3_aa: CASSQVRGYEQYF
j_call: TRBJ2-1; v_call: TRBV30; cdr3_aa: CAWSKGRSSYNEQFF
j_call: TRBJ2-3; v_call: TRBV11-1; cdr3_aa: CASSYDHGLAGAGVTDTQYF
j_call: TRBJ2-3; v_call: TRBV6-6; cdr3_aa: CASSYLFRDTQYF
j_call: TRBJ2-1; v_call: TRBV7-9; cdr3_aa: CASSFQASGGWSEQFF
j_call: TRBJ2-7; v_call: TRBV5-5; cdr3_aa: CASSSPTSGGWLIEQYF
j_call: TRBJ2-1; v_call: TRBV7-8; cdr3_aa: CASSSLGASGGSINEQFF
j_call: TRBJ2-7; v_call: TRBV20-1; cdr3_aa: CSAVIASVSSYEQYF
j_call: TRBJ1-2; v_call: TRBV7-2; cdr3_aa: CASSPQGFDGYTF
j_call: TRBJ1-1; v_call: TRBV6-1; cdr3_aa: CASRDRENTEAFF
j_call: TRBJ2-3; v_call: TRBV3-1; cdr3_aa: CASSRRRGGPSTDTQYF
j_call: TRBJ2-5; v_call: TRBV19; cdr3_aa: CASSIDPVGVGGEETQYF
j_call: TRBJ2-1; v_call: TRBV5-1; cdr3_aa: CASSLAGREPYNEQFF
j_call: TRBJ2-5; v_call: TRBV7-3; cdr3_aa: CASSPGTNQETQYF
j_call: TRBJ2-7; v_call: TRBV20-1; cdr3_aa: CSARDTYGANYEQYF
j_call: TRBJ2-3; v_call: TRBV7-9; cdr3_aa: CASSLTGGFDTQYF
j_call: TRBJ2-1; v_call: TRBV15; cdr3_aa: CATSSPAGATGFKQFF
j_call: TRBJ2-7; v_call: TRBV4-1; cdr3_aa: CASSPGRAYEQYF
j_call: TRBJ2-3; v_call: TRBV2; cdr3_aa: CASSGQRTDTQYF
j_call: TRBJ1-1; v_call: TRBV7-9; cdr3_aa: CASRYGQGGEAFF
j_call: TRBJ1-1; v_call: TRBV4-2; cdr3_aa: CASSQEGRGIEAFF
j_call: TRBJ2-7; v_call: TRBV5-5; cdr3_aa: CASTLSRSSYEQYF
j_call: TRBJ1-2; v_call: TRBV7-9; cdr3_aa: CASSLGTGAKSSNYGYTF
j_call: TRBJ1-1; v_call: TRBV20-1; cdr3_aa: CSAGEVGQNTEAFF
j_call: TRBJ2-5; v_call: TRBV12-3/TRBV12-4; cdr3_aa: CASSPAPSTETQYF
j_call: TRBJ2-7; v_call: TRBV3-1; cdr3_aa: CASSQVNRGVGEQYF
j_call: TRBJ2-5; v_call: TRBV7-9; cdr3_aa: CASSPGQGAVQETQYF
j_call: TRBJ2-3; v_call: TRBV7-3; cdr3_aa: CASSSYPGDTQYF
j_call: TRBJ2-1; v_call: TRBV19; cdr3_aa: CATRDRPNNEQFF
j_call: TRBJ2-1; v_call: TRBV5-1; cdr3_aa: CASSQEAAFQNPYNEQFF
j_call: TRBJ2-5; v_call: TRBV2; cdr3_aa: CASMERGGETQYF
j_call: TRBJ2-2; v_call: TRBV7-9; cdr3_aa: CASSSSAGTRTGELFF
j_call: TRBJ2-6; v_call: TRBV7-8; cdr3_aa: CASSWGGAPYSGANVLTF
j_call: TRBJ2-3; v_call: TRBV7-9; cdr3_aa: CASSSTGFGDTQYF
j_call: TRBJ2-7; v_call: TRBV15; cdr3_aa: CATSSGDSYEQYF
j_call: TRBJ2-5; v_call: TRBV12-3/TRBV12-4; cdr3_aa: CASSSSSSETQYF
j_call: TRBJ2-7; v_call: TRBV18; cdr3_aa: CASSPWDSSYEQYF
j_call: TRBJ2-5; v_call: TRBV10-3; cdr3_aa: CAISEWETGSLLRGETQYF
j_call: TRBJ1-1; v_call: TRBV7-9; cdr3_aa: CASSSPWSVGTEAFF
j_call: TRBJ2-7; v_call: TRBV28; cdr3_aa: CASSFGRGGYEQYF
j_call: TRBJ2-3; v_call: TRBV18; cdr3_aa: CASSLELAGTDTQYF
j_call: TRBJ2-3; v_call: TRBV12-3/TRBV12-4; cdr3_aa: CASSSPVAGGLADTQYF
j_call: TRBJ2-3; v_call: TRBV7-9; cdr3_aa: CASTGESTDTQYF
j_call: TRBJ2-5; v_call: TRBV7-9; cdr3_aa: CASREPGGETQYF
j_call: TRBJ2-7; v_call: TRBV4-1; cdr3_aa: CASSQESMGPSGYEQYF
j_call: TRBJ1-2; v_call: TRBV12-3/TRBV12-4; cdr3_aa: CASSPGTAALGGYTF
j_call: TRBJ2-3; v_call: TRBV4-2; cdr3_aa: CASSQAGRGTTDTQYF
j_call: TRBJ2-7; v_call: TRBV10-3; cdr3_aa: CATLTGGGSYEQYF
j_call: TRBJ2-7; v_call: TRBV27; cdr3_aa: CASSFAGLPYEQYF
j_call: TRBJ2-4; v_call: TRBV12-3/TRBV12-4; cdr3_aa: CASTDDTLHKNIQYF
j_call: TRBJ2-3; v_call: TRBV7-6; cdr3_aa: CASSPHRQGASTDTQYF
j_call: TRBJ1-1; v_call: TRBV29-1; cdr3_aa: CSVDWDTNTEAFF
j_call: TRBJ1-5; v_call: TRBV5-5; cdr3_aa: CASSLAQGGQPQHF
j_call: TRBJ1-2; v_call: TRBV6-1; cdr3_aa: CASNQDRGPLAGYTF
j_call: TRBJ2-2; v_call: TRBV27; cdr3_aa: CASSLYAGSTGELFF
j_call: TRBJ2-7; v_call: TRBV5-1; cdr3_aa: CASSQGPEQYF
j_call: TRBJ2-1; v_call: TRBV7-2; cdr3_aa: CASSFRRLGSYNEQFF